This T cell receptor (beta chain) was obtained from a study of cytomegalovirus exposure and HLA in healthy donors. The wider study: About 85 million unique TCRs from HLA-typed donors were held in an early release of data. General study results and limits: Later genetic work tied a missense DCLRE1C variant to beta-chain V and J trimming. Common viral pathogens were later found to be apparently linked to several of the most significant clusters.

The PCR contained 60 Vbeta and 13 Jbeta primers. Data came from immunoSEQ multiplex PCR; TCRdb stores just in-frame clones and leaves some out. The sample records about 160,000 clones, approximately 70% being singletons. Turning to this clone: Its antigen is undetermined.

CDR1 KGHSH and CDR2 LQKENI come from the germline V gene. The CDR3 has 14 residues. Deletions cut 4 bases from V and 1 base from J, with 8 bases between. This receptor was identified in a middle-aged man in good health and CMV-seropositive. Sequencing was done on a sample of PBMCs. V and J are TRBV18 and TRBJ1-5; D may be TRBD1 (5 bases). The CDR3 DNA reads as TGTGCCAGCTCACTAGACAGCAGCAATCAGCCCCAGCATTTT. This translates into CASSLDSSNQPQHF.